The sequence of this TCR beta chain was determined in a study of blood T cell repertoires in COVID-19. Study-level information: COVID-19 samples, acute and convalescent, were from the United States, Italy and Spain. Sources were T cells, B-cell-depleted T cells, or PBMCs; the material itself was cDNA or gDNA.

Participants were aged roughly 18 to 90 years from around 26 US areas. Researchers sorted participants into cohorts using their self-reported clinical history. The assay was immunoSEQ multiplex PCR, and TCRdb's table has in-frame clones only and misses some. This sample carries almost 200,000 clones, about 90% of them seen once, and the ten largest clones take 7.5% to 10%. The CDR3 length is 15 residues. Between the trimmed V and J ends, which lost 1 base and 0 bases, there was a span of 7 bases. Germline V gives CDR1 SGHNT, CDR2 YYREEE (reference sequence). V and J are TRBV5-4 and TRBJ2-2, with D possibly being TRBD1 (5 bases). Sequenced input: PBMCs or T cells enriched from blood (not recorded which). The sequence came from a woman aged 18 to 35 who had recovered from COVID-19. The CDR3 protein is CASSLRGTNTGELFF. The CDR3 region has the DNA TGTGCCAGCAGCTTGAGGGGTACGAACACCGGGGAGCTGTTTTTT.